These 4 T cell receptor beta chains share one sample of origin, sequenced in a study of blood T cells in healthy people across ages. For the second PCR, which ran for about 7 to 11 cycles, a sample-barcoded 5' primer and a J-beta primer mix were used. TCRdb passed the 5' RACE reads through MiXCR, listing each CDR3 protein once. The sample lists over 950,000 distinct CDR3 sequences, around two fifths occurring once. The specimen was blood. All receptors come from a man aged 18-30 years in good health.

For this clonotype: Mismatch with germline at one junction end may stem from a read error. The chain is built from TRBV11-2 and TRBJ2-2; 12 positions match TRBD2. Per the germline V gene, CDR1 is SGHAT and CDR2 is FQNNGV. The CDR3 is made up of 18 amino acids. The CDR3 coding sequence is TGTGCCGGCAGCTTCGGACTAGCGGGAATCGCGAACACCGGGGAGCTGTTTTTT. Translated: CAGSFGLAGIANTGELFF.

The CDR3 nucleotides read TGCAGTGCTTATATCCTCCAATTAAAAGAGACCCAGTACTTC. It is translated as CSAYILQLKETQYF. The V gene is TRBV20-1, the J gene TRBJ2-5; D remains unclear. Trimming shortened V by 5 bases and J by 3 bases, and 16 bases separated the two germline ends. CDR1 DFQATT and CDR2 SNEGSKA come from the germline V gene (reference sequence). This CDR3 is built from 14 residues.

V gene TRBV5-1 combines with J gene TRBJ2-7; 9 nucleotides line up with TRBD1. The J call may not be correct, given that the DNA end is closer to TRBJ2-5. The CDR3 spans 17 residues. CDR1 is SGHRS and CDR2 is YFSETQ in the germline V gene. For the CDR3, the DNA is TGCGCCAGCAGCTTGGAAACAGGGGGCGCGGAGCAAGAGACCCAGTACTTC. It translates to CASSLETGGAEQETQYF.

The CDR3 reads CSARRRGKGSQPQHF. For the CDR3, the DNA is TGCAGTGCTAGACGGCGGGGCAAAGGGAGCCAGCCCCAGCATTTT. The chain joins TRBV20-1 to TRBJ1-5, with a weak D call TRBD1 (5 bases). Between the trimmed V and J ends, which lost 2 bases and 7 bases, there was a span of 18 bases. The CDR3 is made up of 15 amino acids. CDR1 and CDR2 (germline): DFQATT, SNEGSKA (reference sequence).